The entry below describes one T cell receptor beta chain. Its target is not known. The record originates from a study of cytomegalovirus exposure and HLA in healthy donors. Broader study findings: Reportedly, cytomegalovirus status was diagnosed with high sensitivity and specificity.

CDR3 length: 14 amino acids. Trimming shortened V by 4 bases and J by 3 bases, and 14 bases separated the two germline ends. CDR1 and CDR2 (germline): SQVTM, ANQGSEA. Generated by immunoSEQ multiplex PCR, the TCRdb table keeps only in-frame clones and is missing some. The data hold about 74,000 clones, with 94% observed a single time. The donors were part of the validation cohort, which consisted of under 150 subjects and was separate from the first cohort of about 720 subjects. This TCR derives from a woman aged 18-29 years in good health and CMV-seropositive. The sample taken for sequencing was PBMCs. This chain joins TRBV29-1 and TRBJ2-3; weak D call: TRBD1 (5 bases). The CDR3 DNA reads as TGCAGCGTTGGGACACGCCCTAGGACAGATACGCAGTATTTT. This sequence encodes CSVGTRPRTDTQYF.